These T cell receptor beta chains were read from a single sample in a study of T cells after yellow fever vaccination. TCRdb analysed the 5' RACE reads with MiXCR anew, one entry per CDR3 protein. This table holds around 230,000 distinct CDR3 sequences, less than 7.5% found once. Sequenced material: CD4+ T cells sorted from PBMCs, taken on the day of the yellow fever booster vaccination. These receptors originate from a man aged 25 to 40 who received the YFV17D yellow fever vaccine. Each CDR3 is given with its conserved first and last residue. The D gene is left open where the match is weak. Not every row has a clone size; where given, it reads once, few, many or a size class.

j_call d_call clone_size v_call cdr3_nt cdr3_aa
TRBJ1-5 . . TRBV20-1 TGCAGTGCCGCCGGACGGAAAATGCGGCAGCCCCAGCATTTT CSAAGRKMRQPQHF
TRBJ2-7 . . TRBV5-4 TGTGCCAGCAGCCCAACCGGGACATCAGCCTACGAGCAGTACTTC CASSPTGTSAYEQYF
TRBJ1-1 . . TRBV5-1 TGCGCCAGCAGCGGGGGCGCGGATACTGAAGCTTTCTTT CASSGGADTEAFF
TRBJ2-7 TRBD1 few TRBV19 TGTGCCAGTCCAGGACAGGGACCATCCTCCCCTCCGTCCGTCGCCTACGAGCAGTACTTC CASPGQGPSSPPSVAYEQYF
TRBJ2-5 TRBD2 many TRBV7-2 TGTGCCAGCAGCCTCCTAGCGGGGGGGGGAGAGACCCAGTACTTC CASSLLAGGGETQYF
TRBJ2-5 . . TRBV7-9 TGTGCCAGCAGTGCGGGATCGGAGACCCAGTACTTC CASSAGSETQYF
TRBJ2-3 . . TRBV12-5 TGTGCTAGTGGTTCTGGCCTGGATACGCAGTATTTT CASGSGLDTQYF
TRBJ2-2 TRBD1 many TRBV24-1 TGTGCCACCAGTGGCGCCCCGGGACAGGTGAACACCGGGGAGCTGTTTTTT CATSGAPGQVNTGELFF
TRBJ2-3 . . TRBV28 TGTGCCAGCAGCTACCAGGGGAGAGGAAGCACAAATACGCAGTATTTT CASSYQGRGSTNTQYF
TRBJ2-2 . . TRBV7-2 TGTGCCAGCAGCTTTAACAGAGCCTCCATCGCCGGGGAGCTGTTTTTT CASSFNRASIAGELFF
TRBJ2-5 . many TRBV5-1 TGCGCCAGCAGGGTACAAGAGACCCAGTACTTC CASRVQETQYF